This entry describes one TCR beta chain. It lacks a known antigen. One base away there is no much larger clone; base qualities are not given. Genomic DNA was isolated from the sorted cells so that the TCRbeta CDR3 region could be sequenced. TCRbeta CDR3 regions were sequenced using the immunoSEQ Assay. What TCRdb holds here is the immuneACCESS table cut down to in-frame rearrangements. Part of the clones is not present; checked against another copy, under half of the missing clones reflect an unresolved V gene, and the others are unexplained. The sample has about 18,000 clones on record, 80% to 85% of them singletons. Together, the top ten hold 44% of the sample. These data are taken from a study of OX40 agonist ivuxolimab in advanced cancers. With respect to the entire study: The costimulatory receptor OX40 (CD134) was targeted by ivuxolimab, a fully human IgG2 agonistic monoclonal antibody. Intravenous ivuxolimab was administered to patients every 2 weeks at six dose levels: 0.01, 0.1, 0.3, 1.5, 3 and 10 mg/kg. Among the roughly 52 dose-escalation patients, some 19 had hepatocellular carcinoma, approximately 15 melanoma, 9 renal cell carcinoma and 9 head and neck cancer. The dose-escalation cohort was about 87% male with a mean age of around 64 years, ranging from roughly 23 to 90. Patients were allowed to have had prior anti-PD-1, anti-PD-L1 or anti-CTLA-4 therapy, and approximately 39% of the dose-escalation patients had been treated with checkpoint inhibitors. Partial responses occurred in three dose-escalation patients, of whom one had hepatocellular carcinoma and two had cutaneous melanoma. The purpose of peripheral TCRbeta sequencing was to test whether ivuxolimab changed TCR sequence diversity and led to clonal T-cell expansion. The paper reports the monotherapy dose-escalation portion (N of about 52 patients) of the phase I ivuxolimab trial. Beyond this particular receptor, the publication reports: Which antigens the clonally expanded peripheral T cells were specific for was not determined. In the 0.1-3.0 mg/kg groups, partial responders were among the patients with the lowest normalized peripheral clonal expansion, particularly in CD8+ T cells. Low levels of normalized T-cell clonal expansion were also shown by some nonresponding patients. Clonal expansion of both CD4+ and CD8+ blood T cells was observed from baseline to week 6 at doses 0.1 to 3.0 mg/kg. On average, CD8+ T cells showed more expanded clones than CD4+ T cells after ivuxolimab.

In the germline V gene, CDR1 corresponds to MGHRA and CDR2 to YSYEKL. Inclusive of the bounding cysteine and phenylalanine, the CDR3 is 15 residues long. The only DNA kept is the CDR3, 45 bases in frame from the first base. V loses 0 bases, J loses 3 bases, and the germline ends lie 11 bases apart. The trial excluded patients who had a history of autoimmune disease or who were on systemic immunosuppression. Peripheral blood for TCR sequencing was drawn from every dose cohort at baseline, at cycle 4 day 1 and at cycle 7 day 1. Samples were obtained from an open-label, multicenter, first-in-human phase I dose-escalation trial of ivuxolimab. Adults with locally advanced or metastatic head and neck squamous cell, hepatocellular, melanoma or renal cell carcinoma were enrolled in the trial. Before TCR sequencing, CD4+ T cells and CD8+ T cells were sorted from peripheral blood as separate populations.

This receptor was obtained from an adult with an advanced solid tumor such as melanoma, head and neck, liver or kidney cancer. Here the sequenced sample was CD4+ or CD8+ T cells sorted from blood, taken in a trial of the OX40 agonist ivuxolimab. The chain employs TRBV4-1 and TRBJ2-5; perhaps TRBD1 is the D gene, with 6 bases matching. The DNA reads as follows: TGCGCCAGCAGCCAAGAACAGGGACATGAAGAGACCCAGTACTTC. Translated, this is CASSQEQGHEETQYF.